Presented here are 27 T cell receptor beta chains from one specimen sequenced in a study of blood T cell repertoires in COVID-19. The protocol was immunoSEQ multiplex PCR, while the TCRdb copy is restricted to in-frame clones and leaves out a portion. The data hold 150,000 to 200,000 clones, with roughly 85% observed a single time. The sequenced sample consisted of PBMCs or T cells enriched from blood (not recorded which). These TCRs come from a woman in her seventies in a cohort exposed to, infected with or recovered from COVID-19 (not recorded which).

The table lists this clone with a few counts. This chain uses TRBV19 with TRBJ1-1; 7 nucleotides align to TRBD1. Trimming at V came to 6 bases and at J to 1 base, leaving 14 bases not matched to a gene. The CDR3 has 17 amino acids. Germline V gene data show CDR1 as LNHDA and CDR2 as SQIVND (reference sequence). DNA for the CDR3: TGTGCCAGTAGCCGACAGGGACCAACCCTGGGGAACACTGAAGCTTTCTTT. Amino acids: CASSRQGPTLGNTEAFF.

J is TRBJ2-7 and V is TRBV19, with TRBD1 matching over 9 bases. Germline loops: CDR1 LNHDA, CDR2 SQIVND (reference sequence). The CDR3 runs 15 residues. The V and J ends lost 5 bases and 4 bases, in that order; junction bases with no gene match: 9. Here the CDR3 DNA reads TGTGCCAGTAGTGTCGCCGGGACAGGGAATTACGAGCAGTACTTC. This gives the protein CASSVAGTGNYEQYF.

In this sample, this clone turned up a few times. The chain has TRBV28 and TRBJ2-5; perhaps TRBD2 as D (5 bases). This CDR3 is 15 amino acids long. V was shortened by 3 bases and J by 4 bases, with 15 bases between the two germline ends. Germline V gene sequence: CDR1 MDHEN, CDR2 SYDVKM. CDR3 protein: CASSFSGSARETQYF. In nucleotides, the CDR3 is TGTGCCAGCAGTTTCAGTGGGAGCGCCCGAGAGACCCAGTACTTC.

This clone was recorded a few times. J is TRBJ1-3 and V is TRBV10-1; D is undetermined. Trimming pared 3 bases from V and 2 bases from J, leaving 8 bases between. CDR3 size: 14 residues. Germline V CDR1 and CDR2: WNHNN, SYGVQD (reference sequence). The CDR3 sequence: CASSESGAGNTIYF. The CDR3 DNA sequence: TGCGCCAGCAGTGAAAGTGGAGCTGGAAACACCATATATTTT.

This clone was seen more than once but under ten times. The chain uses TRBV30 and TRBJ2-7, with 8 bases lining up with TRBD1. This CDR3 region has 13 residues. CDR1 and CDR2 from the germline V gene are GTSNPN and SVGIG (reference sequence). V shed 5 bases and J 1 base; nucleotides not matched to a gene: 4. The CDR3 bases are TGTGCCTGGGACAGGGGCCTATCCTACGAGCAGTACTTC. Amino acid sequence: CAWDRGLSYEQYF.

This clone was detected many times. This CDR3 is CASSQDLSGAGNTIYF. The CDR3 nucleotides read TGTGCCAGCAGCCAAGATTTATCAGGGGCTGGAAACACCATATATTTT. V is TRBV3-1 (or the pseudogene TRBV3-2) and J is TRBJ1-3; maybe TRBD1 (6 bases). V was cut by 0 bases and J by 2 bases, with 11 bases left in between. This CDR3 spans 16 amino acids. From germline, CDR1 is LGHDT and CDR2 YNNKEL (reference sequence).

The chain joins TRBV10-3 to TRBJ2-1, with 9 bases fitting TRBD2. From germline, CDR1 is ENHRY and CDR2 SYGVKD. J lost 5 bases, V lost 8 bases, and 4 bases had no gene match. The CDR3 totals 13 residues. CDR3 sequence: CAIGQREDNEQFF. The CDR3 DNA sequence: TGTGCCATCGGTCAGCGGGAGGACAATGAGCAGTTCTTC.

The chain joins TRBV11-2 to TRBJ2-7; D ambiguous. Trimming took off 7 bases at V and 3 bases at J, with 10 bases between the two ends. Germline assignment: CDR1 SGHAT and CDR2 FQNNGV. The CDR3 has 12 amino acids. The CDR3 loop reads CASTETGYEQYF. The CDR3 DNA reads TGTGCCAGCACCGAGACTGGCTACGAGCAGTACTTC.

The chain combines TRBV29-1 with TRBJ1-2; tentatively, D is TRBD1 (6 bases). V lost 6 bases and J 5 bases, leaving 13 bases between the germline ends. The CDR3 runs 12 residues. Germline CDR1 SQVTM, CDR2 ANQGSEA. The CDR3 loop is CSVPGQLYGYTF. CDR3 sequence (DNA): TGCAGCGTCCCCGGACAGTTGTATGGCTACACCTTC.

The V gene is TRBV4-2, the J gene TRBJ2-2; 12 bases are a match to TRBD2. The CDR3 runs 17 residues. V gave up 4 bases and J gave up 7 bases; unmatched junction bases: 10. Germline CDR1 is LGHNA and CDR2 is YNFKEQ. The CDR3: CASSPPASGRAGGELFF. CDR3 in DNA: TGTGCCAGCAGCCCCCCCGCTAGCGGGAGGGCTGGCGGGGAGCTGTTTTTT.

The chain joins TRBV21-1 to TRBJ2-1; the listed D gene, TRBD2, was not tested against the DNA. TRBV21-1 is described as a pseudogene. The length of the CDR3 is 18 residues. The CDR3 here is CASSNRYGASGRKNEQFF. The CDR3 coding sequence is TGTGCCAGCAGCAACCGTTACGGTGCTAGCGGGAGGAAGAATGAGCAGTTCTTC.

The chain couples TRBV6-6 to TRBJ2-5; D not resolved. The CDR3 length is 13 residues. The germline CDR1 and CDR2 sequences are MNHNY and SVGAGI (reference sequence). Between the trimmed V and J ends, which lost 4 bases and 8 bases, there was a span of 14 bases. The CDR3 spells CASSSADQGTQYF. As DNA, the CDR3 is TGTGCCAGCAGTTCGGCGGATCAAGGTACCCAGTACTTC.

In this sample, this clone turned up a few times. Here the CDR3 DNA reads TGTGCCAGCAGCTCACTGACCGGGGGGAGGAACGAGCAGTACTTC. This gives the protein CASSSLTGGRNEQYF. The rearrangement uses TRBV9 and TRBJ2-7; 7 nucleotides line up with TRBD2. J lost 5 bases, V lost 4 bases, and 12 bases had no gene match. The CDR3 sequence is 15 residues long. CDR1 and CDR2 (germline): SGDLS, YYNGEE.

The genes are TRBV28 and TRBJ1-5, with 9 bases fitting TRBD1. Trimming took 8 bases from V and 6 from J; bases not matched to a gene: 8. Germline CDR1 reads MDHEN; CDR2 reads SYDVKM. CDR3 length: 14 residues. For the CDR3, the DNA is TGTGCCAGCCGTACAGGGGGCGGATTTCAGCCCCAGCATTTT. Translating it yields CASRTGGGFQPQHF.

This chain links TRBV20-1 with TRBJ2-1, with D tentatively TRBD1 (5 bases). Trimming cost V 7 bases and J 2 bases, with 6 bases left between them. CDR3 length: 11 residues. CDR1 is DFQATT, CDR2 SNEGSKA, per germline (reference sequence). The CDR3 sequence is CSEGTYNEQFF. CDR3 sequence (DNA): TGCAGTGAGGGGACCTACAATGAGCAGTTCTTC.

The chain recombines TRBV2 with TRBJ2-1; D may be TRBD2 (5 bases). Germline CDR1 SNHLY, CDR2 FYNNEI. Trimming took 8 bases from V and 15 from J, leaving 14 bases between them. The length of the CDR3 is 10 residues. This CDR3 is CASRLATRFF. As DNA, the CDR3 is TGTGCCAGCCGCCTAGCCACGCGGTTCTTC.

This clone was observed a single time. This chain links TRBV6-5 with TRBJ1-4, with 7 bases aligning to TRBD1. Germline V gene lookup returns CDR1 MNHEY and CDR2 SVGAGI. There are 14 residues in the CDR3. The V gene end was trimmed by 7 bases and the J gene end by 3 bases; junction bases not matched to a gene: 5. CDR3 nucleotide sequence: TGTGCCAGCACCTCCGGGACAGCTAATGAAAAACTGTTTTTT. Amino acid sequence: CASTSGTANEKLFF.

Turning to this clone: The same CDR3 can be traced to other DNA sequences in this sample. In nucleotides, the CDR3 is TGCGCCAGCAGCTTGGATCAGGGAGGAGATACGCAGTATTTT. Encoded protein: CASSLDQGGDTQYF. J is TRBJ2-3 and V is TRBV5-1, with a weak D call TRBD2 (6 bases). Deletions cut 0 bases from V and 5 bases from J, with 10 bases between. Germline CDR1 and CDR2: SGHRS and YFSETQ. This CDR3 is built from 14 residues.

The chain combines TRBV10-3 with TRBJ2-1; TRBD2 matches 13 bases. V was clipped by 4 bases and J by 4 bases; unmatched bases: 7. Per germline, CDR1 ENHRY and CDR2 SYGVKD. The CDR3 spans 17 residues. The CDR3 sequence is CAISARELAGGYNEQFF. The CDR3 coding sequence is TGTGCCATCAGTGCCCGGGAACTAGCGGGAGGGTACAATGAGCAGTTCTTC.

The V gene is TRBV7-9, the J gene TRBJ1-5; D is uncertain. The V gene's germline CDR1 is SEHNR and CDR2 FQNEAQ (reference sequence). Trimming left V 4 bases short and J 0 bases short, with 7 bases between. The CDR3 is 14 amino acids. CDR3 amino acids: CASSSLSSNQPQHF. DNA for the CDR3: TGTGCCAGCAGCTCTCTTTCTAGCAATCAGCCCCAGCATTTT. The entire variable domain, with the rest obtained from reference TRBV7-9 and TRBJ1-5, is as follows: DTGVSQNPRHKITKRGQNVTFRCDPISEHNRLYWYRQTLGQGPEFLTYFQNEAQLEKSRLLSDRFSAERPKGSFSTLEIQRTEQGDSAMYLCASSSLSSNQPQHFGDGTRLSIL.

The CDR3 loop reads CASSPRQGSSNTEAFF. The CDR3 bases are TGTGCCAGCTCACCTCGACAGGGGAGTTCGAACACTGAAGCTTTCTTT. The chain employs TRBV18 and TRBJ1-1, with 8 bases aligning to TRBD1. From germline, CDR1 is KGHSH and CDR2 LQKENI. The CDR3 is 16 residues long. With V trimmed by 3 bases and J by 1 base, 7 bases remained unmatched. The variable domain in full, completed from reference TRBV18 and TRBJ1-1, reads NAGVMQNPRHLVRRRGQEARLRCSPMKGHSHVYWYRQLPEEGLKFMVYLQKENIIDESGMPKERFSAEFPKEGPSILRIQQVVRGDSAAYFCASSPRQGSSNTEAFFGQGTRLTVV.

This clone was observed a handful of times. The rearrangement uses TRBV4-2 and TRBJ2-3; maybe TRBD1 (6 bases). From germline, CDR1 is LGHNA and CDR2 YNFKEQ. CDR3 length: 16 residues. The germline V and J ends were trimmed by 0 bases and 1 base, with 11 bases remaining between them. The CDR3 DNA sequence: TGTGCCAGCAGCCAAGAAGGGGGTGGGGGCACAGATACGCAGTATTTT. Amino acid sequence: CASSQEGGGGTDTQYF.

The chain has TRBV18 and TRBJ1-3; D is unclear. V gave up 1 base and J gave up 7 bases, with 5 bases separating them. CDR1 is KGHSH and CDR2 is LQKENI in the germline V gene. The CDR3 consists of 12 residues. CDR3 residues: CASSPRANTIYF. The CDR3 bases are TGTGCCAGCTCACCACGAGCGAACACCATATATTTT.

This chain uses TRBV18 with TRBJ2-3; no definite D call. CDR1 is KGHSH, CDR2 LQKENI, per germline. The CDR3 spans 15 residues. V gave up 4 bases and J gave up 4 bases, with 15 bases separating them. The CDR3 spells CASSLTGLIADTQYF. The CDR3 DNA reads TGTGCCAGCTCACTAACCGGTCTCATTGCAGATACGCAGTATTTT.

This chain joins TRBV7-9 and TRBJ1-2, with D unresolved. This CDR3 has 14 amino acids. V gave up 2 bases and J gave up 4 bases, with 11 bases separating them. Germline values: CDR1 SEHNR, CDR2 FQNEAQ (reference sequence). DNA for the CDR3: TGTGCCAGCAGCTTAACGGGGTTGGTCTATGGCTACACCTTC. Translating gives CASSLTGLVYGYTF.

The CDR3 region is CASSLDRAYEQYF. The CDR3 DNA sequence: TGTGCCAGCAGCTTGGACAGGGCCTACGAGCAGTACTTC. The gene calls are TRBV3-1 (or the pseudogene TRBV3-2) and TRBJ2-7; 8 positions agree with TRBD1. Per the germline V gene, CDR1 is LGHDT and CDR2 is YNNKEL (reference sequence). V lost 5 bases and J lost 2; bases outside the gene matches: 2. The CDR3 is made up of 13 amino acids.

This clone was picked up a small number of times. The V and J genes are TRBV6-5 and TRBJ1-1, with 9 bases matching TRBD1. CDR1 MNHEY and CDR2 SVGAGI come from the germline V gene. The CDR3 is 14 residues long. V was pared by 3 bases and J by 3 bases, with 2 bases of the junction left unmatched. This CDR3 is CASSYWTGDTEAFF. In DNA form, the CDR3 reads TGTGCCAGCAGTTATTGGACAGGGGACACTGAAGCTTTCTTT.